A single sample gave rise to the 25 T cell receptor beta chains below, sequenced in a study of T cell changes during pregnancy in multiple sclerosis. TCRdb's table, derived via immunoSEQ multiplex PCR, lists solely in-frame clones and lacks some. The sample gives tens of thousands of clones, over 85% of which show up once; approximately 1.1% is in the top ten. Here the sequenced sample was peripheral blood, taken in the third trimester of pregnancy. The receptors derive from a female donor with multiple sclerosis, enrolled in a pregnancy study.

V usage is TRBV10-3 and J usage is TRBJ2-5; 13 bases fit TRBD2. CDR1 is ENHRY and CDR2 is SYGVKD in the germline V gene. Losses at the gene ends were 9 bases for V and 5 bases for J; bases not matched to a gene: 3. The CDR3 sequence is 13 residues long. CDR3 in DNA: TGTGCCATACGGACTAGCGGGAGTGAGACCCAGTACTTC. As protein: CAIRTSGSETQYF.

This rearrangement joins TRBV7-9 to TRBJ1-5, with 8 positions matching TRBD1. The CDR3 extends over 14 amino acids. Looked up from germline, CDR1 is SEHNR and CDR2 is FQNEAQ (reference sequence). Trimming removed 2 bases from V and 6 bases from J; junction bases left unmatched: 3. Written as DNA, the CDR3 is TGTGCCAGCAGCTTAACAGGGGGTTCTCAGCCCCAGCATTTT. It translates to CASSLTGGSQPQHF.

The V gene is TRBV5-1, the J gene TRBJ1-6; no reliable D call. V was shortened by 3 bases and J by 0 bases, with 13 bases between the two germline ends. Germline assignment: CDR1 SGHRS and CDR2 YFSETQ. This CDR3 region has 17 residues. The CDR3 reads CASSSGILDSYNSPLHF. The CDR3 DNA reads TGCGCCAGCAGCTCCGGGATATTGGACTCCTATAATTCACCCCTCCACTTT.

This clone was seen just once. V usage is TRBV5-4 and J usage is TRBJ2-3; TRBD1 matches 10 bases. J gave up 2 bases and V 7 bases, and 4 bases lay outside the gene matches. Germline CDR1 is SGHNT and CDR2 is YYREEE (reference sequence). The CDR3 has 14 residues. The CDR3 bases are TGTGCCAGCCCCGGGACAGGGGACACAGATACGCAGTATTTT. It is translated as CASPGTGDTDTQYF.

This rearrangement joins TRBV30 to TRBJ1-2; D not resolved. CDR1 and CDR2 (germline): GTSNPN, SVGIG (reference sequence). The ends were cut back, 0 bases at V and 4 bases at J, with 9 bases in the middle. The CDR3 consists of 13 residues. Here the CDR3 reads CAWSVLHGYGYTF. The CDR3 region has the DNA TGTGCCTGGAGTGTCTTACATGGCTATGGCTACACCTTC.

CDR3: CASSFSGGTYEQYF. Written as DNA, the CDR3 is TGCGCCAGCAGCTTCAGCGGGGGAACCTACGAGCAGTACTTC. The chain uses TRBV5-1 and TRBJ2-7; TRBD2 matches at 8 bases. The germline gives CDR1 SGHRS, CDR2 YFSETQ. V shed 2 bases and J 2 bases; nucleotides not matched to a gene: 3. CDR3 length: 14 amino acids. Complete variable domain (other parts from reference TRBV5-1 and TRBJ2-7): KAGVTQTPRYLIKTRGQQVTLSCSPISGHRSVSWYQQTPGQGLQFLFEYFSETQRNKGNFPGRFSGRQFSNSRSEMNVSTLELGDSALYLCASSFSGGTYEQYFGPGTRLTVT.

This clone occurred once. The CDR3: CASSTGTTIEKLFF. The CDR3 bases are TGTGCCAGCAGTACCGGGACAACTATAGAAAAACTGTTTTTT. This chain connects TRBV6-1 to TRBJ1-4, with a possible D match to TRBD1 (6 bases). Per germline, CDR1 MNHNS and CDR2 SASEGT. CDR3 length: 14 residues. V gave up 5 bases and J gave up 8 bases, with 15 bases separating them.

This sequence joins TRBV7-9 and TRBJ2-7; TRBD2 matches at 10 bases. In germline, CDR1 is SEHNR, CDR2 FQNEAQ (reference sequence). The CDR3 is 17 residues long. Trimming at V came to 2 bases and at J to 4 bases, leaving 11 bases not matched to a gene. This CDR3 is CASSLTDSASGGYEQYF. Written as DNA, the CDR3 is TGTGCCAGCAGCTTAACTGACTCGGCTAGCGGGGGATACGAGCAGTACTTC.

The chain uses TRBV2 and TRBJ1-4; D is unclear. CDR1 and CDR2 from the germline V gene are SNHLY and FYNNEI. The CDR3 extends over 14 amino acids. Trimming took off 2 bases at V and 8 bases at J, with 12 bases between the two ends. The CDR3 nucleotides read TGTGCCAGCAGTGAACGGGGAATGAGGGAAAAACTGTTTTTT. Protein sequence: CASSERGMREKLFF. The full variable domain, its missing parts supplied by reference TRBV2 and TRBJ1-4, is EPEVTQTPSHQVTQMGQEVILRCVPISNHLYFYWYRQILGQKVEFLVSFYNNEISEKSEIFDDQFSVERPDGSNFTLKIRSTKLEDSAMYFCASSERGMREKLFFGSGTQLSVL.

The rearrangement uses TRBV2 and TRBJ1-1; TRBD1 matches 7 bases. The trim removed 1 base at V and 0 bases at J, leaving 8 bases unmatched. The CDR3 loop spans 17 amino acids. Germline V gene sequence: CDR1 SNHLY, CDR2 FYNNEI. As DNA, the CDR3 is TGTGCCAGCAGTGAAGACGCCCGACAGGGAATGAACACTGAAGCTTTCTTT. Its protein is CASSEDARQGMNTEAFF.

The chain has TRBV28 and TRBJ1-3; tentative D call: TRBD1 (6 bases). V was trimmed by 4 bases and J by 0 bases, leaving 10 bases between them. The CDR3 covers 15 residues. Germline CDR1 is MDHEN and CDR2 is SYDVKM. The CDR3 DNA follows: TGTGCCAGCAGTTCCCCGACAGGCTCTGGAAACACCATATATTTT. It translates to CASSSPTGSGNTIYF. Combining the CDR3 with reference TRBV28 and TRBJ1-3 gives the whole variable domain DVKVTQSSRYLVKRTGEKVFLECVQDMDHENMFWYRQDPGLGLRLIYFSYDVKMKEKGDIPEGYSVSREKKERFSLILESASTNQTSMYLCASSSPTGSGNTIYFGEGSWLTVV.

The chain employs TRBV10-1 and TRBJ2-5; 10 positions match TRBD2. CDR1 and CDR2 from the germline V gene are WNHNN and SYGVQD (reference sequence). The CDR3 has 14 residues. The ends lost 3 bases at V and 3 bases at J; junction bases unmatched: 1. For the CDR3, the DNA is TGCGCCAGCAGTGATCTAGCGGGAGAAGAGACCCAGTACTTC. Its translation: CASSDLAGEETQYF.

The V and J genes are TRBV28 and TRBJ1-5, with 9 bases fitting TRBD1. V trimming: 2 bases; J trimming: 7 bases; junction bases outside the gene matches: 6. CDR3 size: 15 residues. The germline V gene encodes CDR1 MDHEN and CDR2 SYDVKM. The CDR3: CASSLGQGFRQPQHF. CDR3 DNA sequence: TGTGCCAGCAGTTTAGGACAGGGGTTTAGACAGCCCCAGCATTTT.

This chain joins TRBV19 and TRBJ2-7, with D possibly being TRBD1 (6 bases). Germline values: CDR1 LNHDA, CDR2 SQIVND (reference sequence). The ends were cut back, 0 bases at V and 7 bases at J, with 16 bases in the middle. The CDR3 totals 15 residues. CDR3 in DNA: TGTGCCAGTAGTATAGATGGCAGGGGCATGCGGGAGCAGTACTTC. Protein product: CASSIDGRGMREQYF.

The V call is TRBV27, the J call TRBJ1-1; TRBD1 agrees at 7 bases. The V gene end was trimmed by 2 bases and the J gene end by 0 bases; junction bases not matched to a gene: 0. CDR1 is MNHEY, CDR2 SMNVEV, per germline (reference sequence). The CDR3 spans 14 residues. CDR3 residues: CASSLQGVNTEAFF. The CDR3 bases are TGTGCCAGCAGTTTACAGGGGGTGAACACTGAAGCTTTCTTT.

This clone has just one count. J is TRBJ1-2 and V is TRBV6-6; D is unclear. This CDR3 region has 15 residues. The V end lost 2 bases, the J end lost 4 bases, and 14 bases lay between the germline ends. Germline V gene sequence: CDR1 MNHNY, CDR2 SVGAGI (reference sequence). The CDR3 DNA sequence: TGTGCCAGCAGTTACGCCCGCGGGCGCGGCTATGGCTACACCTTC. Its protein is CASSYARGRGYGYTF.

This sequence joins TRBV27 and TRBJ2-1; D may be TRBD2 (5 bases). V gave up 0 bases and J gave up 6 bases, with 9 bases separating them. This CDR3 comprises 14 residues. The germline V gene encodes CDR1 MNHEY and CDR2 SMNVEV (reference sequence). CDR3 amino acids: CASSLSDFSNEQFF. The CDR3 DNA follows: TGTGCCAGCAGTTTATCGGACTTTTCCAATGAGCAGTTCTTC.

The chain employs TRBV28 and TRBJ1-5; D might be TRBD1 (5 bases). The CDR3 is made up of 14 amino acids. From germline, CDR1 is MDHEN and CDR2 SYDVKM. Trimming removed 2 bases at V and 3 bases at J, with 8 bases between. The CDR3 is CASSLRQFNQPQHF. CDR3 coding DNA: TGTGCCAGCAGTTTACGACAGTTCAATCAGCCCCAGCATTTT.

The V call is TRBV6-1, the J call TRBJ2-5; D is possibly TRBD1 (5 bases). This CDR3 comprises 17 residues. Trimming removed 2 bases from V and 5 bases from J, with 21 bases in between. Germline V lookup: CDR1 MNHNS, CDR2 SASEGT. The CDR3 is CASSERGAPVVVETQYF. The CDR3 DNA follows: TGTGCCAGCAGTGAAAGGGGTGCTCCCGTCGTGGTGGAGACCCAGTACTTC.

V is TRBV6-5 and J is TRBJ1-1; the match to TRBD1 covers 10 bases. Per the germline V gene, CDR1 is MNHEY and CDR2 is SVGAGI. The V and J ends lost 6 bases and 1 base, in that order; junction bases with no gene match: 5. The CDR3 length is 15 residues. The DNA for the CDR3 is TGTGCCAGCAGCCCCGGGACAGGGGAGAACACTGAAGCTTTCTTT. Translating it yields CASSPGTGENTEAFF.

This clone has only one observation. The rearrangement uses TRBV11-2 and TRBJ1-1; maybe TRBD1 (6 bases). The V gene lost 6 bases and the J gene lost 4 bases, with 12 bases spanning the gap. There are 13 residues in the CDR3. Germline assignment: CDR1 SGHAT and CDR2 FQNNGV. The CDR3 DNA reads as TGTGCCAGCAGTCCCCGGGGGGCCACTGAAGCTTTCTTT. It yields the protein CASSPRGATEAFF.

V and J are TRBV14 and TRBJ2-7; TRBD2 matches 13 bases. The ends lost 5 bases at V and 3 bases at J; junction bases unmatched: 7. The germline V gene has CDR1 SGHDN and CDR2 FVKESK. This CDR3 is built from 16 residues. This chain's CDR3 is CASSKGLAGLFYEQYF. DNA for the CDR3: TGTGCCAGCAGCAAGGGACTAGCGGGACTGTTCTACGAGCAGTACTTC.

The chain combines TRBV5-4 with TRBJ1-6, with 7 bases lining up with TRBD1. The germline V gene encodes CDR1 SGHNT and CDR2 YYREEE (reference sequence). The CDR3 runs 14 residues. The V segment lost 2 bases and the J segment 5 bases; nucleotides outside the gene matches: 1. CDR3 nucleotides: TGTGCCAGCAGCTTCGACAGGGATAATTCACCCCTCCACTTT. This encodes CASSFDRDNSPLHF.

The genes are TRBV6-5 and TRBJ2-3, with 10 bases fitting TRBD2. V trimming: 6 bases; J trimming: 14 bases; junction bases outside the gene matches: 17. From germline, CDR1 is MNHEY and CDR2 SVGAGI. CDR3 length equals 15 residues. Here the CDR3 reads CASRPSLAGAFSAYF. The CDR3 DNA reads as TGTGCCAGCAGGCCCAGTCTAGCGGGGGCATTTTCCGCGTATTTT.

This chain links TRBV4-3 with TRBJ2-3; TRBD2 matches at 8 bases. V lost 0 bases, J lost 6 bases, and 8 bases stayed unmatched. This CDR3 has 16 residues. From germline, CDR1 is LGHNA and CDR2 YSLEER. Here the CDR3 DNA reads TGCGCCAGCAGCCAAGAGGGAGTAGCGGGATCGGATACGCAGTATTTT. This sequence encodes CASSQEGVAGSDTQYF.